Following are 25 T cell receptor beta chains from one sample sequenced in a study of response to subunit inactivated influenza vaccine. TCRdb recomputed calls from the RT-PCR reads with MiXCR, one row per CDR3 protein. The sample contains hundreds of thousands of distinct CDR3 sequences, 25% of which appear only once. Sample: CD4+ T cells sorted from PBMCs, taken more than 4 days after vaccination. The receptors derive from a man in his fifties or sixties who received an inactivated influenza vaccine.

The chain carries TRBV7-2 and TRBJ2-7; 7 nucleotides align to TRBD2. This CDR3 is built from 13 residues. Germline V gives CDR1 SGHTA, CDR2 FQGNSA. After removal of 3 bases from V and 6 bases from J, the junction contained 5 bases not matched to a gene. Here the CDR3 DNA reads TGTGCCAGCAGCTTGCGACTAGCCGGCGAGCAGTACTTC. It translates to CASSLRLAGEQYF. The variable domain in full, completed from reference TRBV7-2 and TRBJ2-7, reads GAGVSQSPSNKVTEKGKDVELRCDPISGHTALYWYRQSLGQGLEFLIYFQGNSAPDKSGLPSDRFSAERTGGSVSTLTIQRTQQEDSAVYLCASSLRLAGEQYFGPGTRLTVT.

This clonotype was detected ten times or more. J is TRBJ2-1 and V is TRBV3-1; D is unresolved. Germline-derived CDR1 and CDR2 are LGHDT and YNNKEL (reference sequence). The length of the CDR3 is 12 residues. The V gene lost 1 base and the J gene lost 13 bases, with 11 bases spanning the gap. This CDR3 reads CASSQVGRTQFF. In DNA form, the CDR3 reads TGTGCCAGCAGCCAAGTTGGCAGGACCCAGTTCTTC.

This chain connects TRBV6-5 to TRBJ2-7, with D unclear. CDR3 size: 14 residues. CDR1 and CDR2 from the germline V gene are MNHEY and SVGAGI. The ends were cut back, 3 bases at V and 2 bases at J, with 11 bases in the middle. CDR3 loop: CASSYRTNPYEQYF. For the CDR3, the DNA is TGTGCCAGCAGTTATCGTACCAATCCCTACGAGCAGTACTTC.

Many counts were recorded for this clonotype. The V and J genes are TRBV4-1 and TRBJ2-3, with TRBD1 matching over 7 bases. Trimming removed 3 bases from V and 0 bases from J; junction bases left unmatched: 3. There are 15 residues in the CDR3. Germline CDR1 reads MGHRA; CDR2 reads YSYEKL. The CDR3: CASSHTGDSTDTQYF. The CDR3 coding sequence is TGCGCCAGCAGCCACACAGGGGACAGCACAGATACGCAGTATTTT.

The chain links TRBV20-1 to TRBJ2-2; D not resolved. V was clipped by 3 bases and J by 0 bases, with 14 bases between them. Germline V CDR1 and CDR2: DFQATT, SNEGSKA (reference sequence). This CDR3 contains 16 residues. DNA for the CDR3: TGCAGTGCTAGGCCTCTAGAGCATGCGAACACCGGGGAGCTGTTTTTT. The encoded protein is CSARPLEHANTGELFF.

V gene TRBV18 combines with J gene TRBJ1-2; tentative D call: TRBD1 (6 bases). CDR1 and CDR2 from the germline V gene are KGHSH and LQKENI. The CDR3 is 16 residues long. The germline V and J ends were trimmed by 6 bases and 0 bases, with 17 bases remaining between them. The CDR3 DNA sequence: TGTGCCAGCTCCTCAATGGGGGCCGAACCTAACTATGGCTACACCTTC. This sequence encodes CASSSMGAEPNYGYTF.

This clonotype was counted between two and nine times. The V gene is TRBV4-3, the J gene TRBJ1-6, with 10 bases lining up with TRBD1. V lost 3 bases to trimming and J lost 7 bases; unmatched junction nucleotides: 3. The germline CDR1 and CDR2 sequences are LGHNA and YSLEER. The CDR3 runs 15 residues. The CDR3 region is CASSHGGQGNSPLHF. As DNA, the CDR3 is TGCGCCAGCAGCCATGGGGGACAGGGGAATTCACCCCTCCACTTT.

The chain uses TRBV12-3 or TRBV12-4 and TRBJ2-3; D is possibly TRBD1 (5 bases). The V end was cut by 8 bases, the J end by 3 bases, with 12 bases between. This CDR3 comprises 13 residues. The CDR3 loop reads CASLGPGTDTQYF. In DNA, the CDR3 is TGTGCCAGCCTTGGACCAGGGACAGATACGCAGTATTTT.

The gene calls are TRBV18 and TRBJ2-4; 8 bases align to TRBD2. The V gene's germline CDR1 is KGHSH and CDR2 LQKENI. The ends lost 5 bases at V and 1 base at J; junction bases unmatched: 7. This CDR3 has 16 amino acids. CDR3 sequence reads: CASSVPGRAAKNIQYF. The DNA for the CDR3 is TGTGCCAGCTCAGTCCCCGGGAGGGCTGCCAAAAACATTCAGTACTTC.

V usage is TRBV5-5 and J usage is TRBJ2-2; 7 nucleotides match TRBD1. The J segment lost 0 bases and the V segment lost 3 bases, leaving 8 bases of the junction unmatched. This CDR3 spans 17 amino acids. CDR1 is SGHKS, CDR2 YYEKEE, per germline (reference sequence). Here the CDR3 reads CASSSPGQSANTGELFF. In DNA form, the CDR3 reads TGTGCCAGCAGCTCGCCGGGACAGTCCGCGAACACCGGGGAGCTGTTTTTT. The entire variable domain, with the rest obtained from reference TRBV5-5 and TRBJ2-2, is as follows: DAGVTQSPTHLIKTRGQQVTLRCSPISGHKSVSWYQQVLGQGPQFIFQYYEKEERGRGNFPDRFSARQFPNYSSELNVNALLLGDSALYLCASSSPGQSANTGELFFGEGSRLTVL.

The V gene is TRBV6-1, the J gene TRBJ1-2; D not certain. Germline CDR1 reads MNHNS; CDR2 reads SASEGT. V lost 0 bases and J lost 8, with 10 bases in between. This CDR3 spans 13 amino acids. Written as DNA, the CDR3 is TGTGCCAGCAGTGAAGCGCGAGGGAGGGGCTACACCTTC. Amino acids: CASSEARGRGYTF.

A few counts support this clonotype. The chain uses TRBV18 and TRBJ2-7; TRBD2 matches 11 bases. V was pared by 2 bases and J by 3 bases, with 6 bases of the junction left unmatched. The germline gives CDR1 KGHSH, CDR2 LQKENI. The CDR3 extends over 16 amino acids. CDR3: CASSPILAGAYYEQYF. The CDR3 nucleotides are TGTGCCAGCTCACCAATACTAGCGGGGGCCTACTACGAGCAGTACTTC.

This clonotype was detected a few times. The chain has TRBV5-1 and TRBJ1-1; TRBD1 agrees at 8 bases. V gave up 3 bases and J gave up 6 bases; unmatched junction bases: 7. The CDR3 contains 14 residues. Germline V gene sequence: CDR1 SGHRS, CDR2 YFSETQ. In DNA form, the CDR3 reads TGCGCCAGCAGCTATACAGGGGGTCTTTCTGAAGCTTTCTTT. Amino acid sequence: CASSYTGGLSEAFF. The full variable domain, completed using reference TRBV5-1 and TRBJ1-1, is KAGVTQTPRYLIKTRGQQVTLSCSPISGHRSVSWYQQTPGQGLQFLFEYFSETQRNKGNFPGRFSGRQFSNSRSEMNVSTLELGDSALYLCASSYTGGLSEAFFGQGTRLTVV.

The rearrangement uses TRBV21-1 and TRBJ2-1; the D call of TRBD2 is as the table states it, not checked on the DNA. TRBV21-1 is an annotated pseudogene. The CDR3 totals 16 residues. CDR3 amino acids: CASSKRLAGVFNEQFF. DNA of the CDR3: TGTGCCAGCAGCAAAAGACTGGCGGGGGTCTTCAATGAGCAGTTCTTC.

The chain joins TRBV24-1 to TRBJ2-5; D remains unclear. The germline V gene encodes CDR1 KGHDR and CDR2 SFDVKD. Trimming cost V 2 bases and J 0 bases, with 9 bases left between them. The CDR3 is 15 amino acids. The CDR3 loop reads CATSDSTKYQETQYF. CDR3 DNA: TGTGCCACCAGTGATTCGACAAAGTACCAAGAGACCCAGTACTTC.

V usage is TRBV18 and J usage is TRBJ2-2; D call uncertain. The germline V gene encodes CDR1 KGHSH and CDR2 LQKENI. CDR3 length equals 18 residues. The V end lost 0 bases, the J end lost 2 bases, and 16 bases lay between the germline ends. In DNA form, the CDR3 reads TGTGCCAGCTCACCACCTAGCTTACACGGAATCAACACCGGGGAGCTGTTTTTT. Its translation: CASSPPSLHGINTGELFF. Based on the CDR3 plus reference TRBV18 and TRBJ2-2, the full variable domain is NAGVMQNPRHLVRRRGQEARLRCSPMKGHSHVYWYRQLPEEGLKFMVYLQKENIIDESGMPKERFSAEFPKEGPSILRIQQVVRGDSAAYFCASSPPSLHGINTGELFFGEGSRLTVL.

V is TRBV5-5 and J is TRBJ2-3; 9 bases line up with TRBD1. CDR1 is SGHKS, CDR2 YYEKEE, per germline (reference sequence). The junction had 4 bases not matched to a gene; V was cut back by 5 bases and J by 6 bases. This CDR3 region has 13 residues. As DNA, the CDR3 is TGTGCCAGCAGACCCGGGACAGGGGATACGCAGTATTTT. Translation gives CASRPGTGDTQYF.

This clonotype was picked up a small number of times. At one of its ends the junction is not consistent with the germline gene, which may arise from a read error. The rearrangement joins TRBV15 to TRBJ2-5; the D gene could be TRBD1 or TRBD2 (5 bases each). The germline CDR1 and CDR2 sequences are LNHNV and YYDKDF (reference sequence). The CDR3 has 14 residues. In nucleotides, the CDR3 is TGTGCCACAAGCAGGAGGCAGGGCAGGGAGACCCAGTACTTC. Its translation is CATSRRQGRETQYF.

In this sample, this clonotype turned up a few times. V usage is TRBV12-3 or TRBV12-4 and J usage is TRBJ1-1; the D gene is possibly TRBD1 (6 bases). The CDR3 consists of 14 residues. V lost 7 bases and J 2 bases, leaving 14 bases between the germline ends. As DNA, the CDR3 is TGTGCCAGCAACCTGGGGGACACCAACACTGAAGCTTTCTTT. Translated, it gives CASNLGDTNTEAFF.

Only a few counts were recorded for this clonotype. V gene TRBV27 combines with J gene TRBJ2-7; 8 nucleotides match TRBD1. CDR3 length: 14 amino acids. V was pared by 5 bases and J by 2 bases, with 5 bases of the junction left unmatched. CDR1 and CDR2 (germline): MNHEY, SMNVEV (reference sequence). The CDR3 nucleotides are TGTGCCAGCAGTGTGCGACAGGGGCCCTACGAGCAGTACTTC. This sequence encodes CASSVRQGPYEQYF.

This clonotype was counted ten times or more. This rearrangement joins TRBV12-3 or TRBV12-4 to TRBJ2-3; no firm D call. V lost 3 bases and J 4 bases, leaving 5 bases between the germline ends. The CDR3 is made up of 12 amino acids. CDR3 coding DNA: TGTGCCAGCAGTTTGAGAGCAGATACGCAGTATTTT. It encodes CASSLRADTQYF.

The rearrangement links TRBV4-1 to TRBJ2-5; 7 nucleotides agree with TRBD1. The CDR3 totals 15 residues. Germline-derived CDR1 and CDR2 are MGHRA and YSYEKL. J lost 2 bases, V lost 3 bases, and 6 bases had no gene match. The CDR3 DNA follows: TGCGCCAGCAGCCAGAGAGGGACAGATCAAGAGACCCAGTACTTC. Its translation is CASSQRGTDQETQYF.

The gene calls are TRBV5-1 and TRBJ2-1; TRBD2 might be the D (5 bases). CDR1 is SGHRS and CDR2 is YFSETQ in the germline V gene. V lost 7 bases to trimming and J lost 0 bases, with 14 bases between them. This CDR3 has 15 residues. CDR3 sequence (DNA): TGCGCCAGCGGCCCAACTGGGAGCTCCTACAATGAGCAGTTCTTC. Its translation is CASGPTGSSYNEQFF.

As concerns this clonotype: The germline gene is not matched at one end of the junction; a read error may be the cause. The J gene is TRBJ2-1, the V gene TRBV28; 10 bases match TRBD1. The CDR3 sequence is 15 residues long. Looked up from germline, CDR1 is MDHEN and CDR2 is SYDVKM. The CDR3 reads CASSLDPQRTGGLIF. The CDR3 DNA reads TGTGCCAGCAGTTTAGACCCCCAACGGACAGGGGGGCTAATCTTC. The variable domain in full, completed from reference TRBV28 and TRBJ2-1, reads DVKVTQSSRYLVKRTGEKVFLECVQDMDHENMFWYRQDPGLGLRLIYFSYDVKMKEKGDIPEGYSVSREKKERFSLILESASTNQTSMYLCASSLDPQRTGGLIFGPGTRLTVL.

The table lists this clonotype with many counts. The chain joins TRBV5-1 to TRBJ2-1; 7 bases map to TRBD2. After removal of 4 bases from V and 6 bases from J, the junction contained 7 bases not matched to a gene. The CDR3 sequence is 14 residues long. In germline, CDR1 is SGHRS, CDR2 YFSETQ. In DNA, the CDR3 is TGCGCCAGCAGCGAAACAACGGGGGGCAATGAGCAGTTCTTC. Protein sequence: CASSETTGGNEQFF.